The 15 T cell receptor beta chains reported below all come from one sample, sequenced in a study of a mutant IDH1 vaccine in newly diagnosed glioma. Produced via immunoSEQ multiplex PCR; TCRdb's table is partial and in-frame only. Altogether some 21,000 clones are present, about nine tenths being singletons, with the ten largest covering under 7.5%. No antigen has been assigned to these receptors. Documented time point: week 11, during vaccination. Each dose delivered 300 ug of mutant IDH1 20-mer peptide subcutaneously with imiquimod. The sample consisted of PBMCs, taken from a glioma patient whose treatment included an IDH1 peptide vaccine. The source of these receptors is a woman aged 40 to 49 with glioma.

The V gene is TRBV9, the J gene TRBJ1-1, with D unresolved. V lost 0 bases to trimming and J lost 4 bases, with 7 bases between them. CDR3 length: 13 residues. From germline, CDR1 is SGDLS and CDR2 YYNGEE. Written as DNA, the CDR3 is TGTGCCAGCAGCGTAGTGTTGGGCACTGAAGCTTTCTTT. It codes for CASSVVLGTEAFF.

This chain connects TRBV29-1 to TRBJ2-5, with a weak D call TRBD1 (6 bases). The germline CDR1 and CDR2 sequences are SQVTM and ANQGSEA. The CDR3 is made up of 15 amino acids. V lost 3 bases and J 4 bases, leaving 18 bases between the germline ends. CDR3 DNA sequence: TGCAGCGTTGAGCGGATCGGGGCAGGGGCAGAGACCCAGTACTTC. It translates to CSVERIGAGAETQYF.

This clone was detected only a few times. The rearrangement links TRBV29-1 to TRBJ2-5; 9 bases agree with TRBD1. Germline V gene sequence: CDR1 SQVTM, CDR2 ANQGSEA. V dropped 3 bases and J dropped 3; count of bases not matched to a gene: 5. The CDR3 is made up of 14 amino acids. The CDR3 nucleotides are TGCAGCGTTGAGGACAGGGGTCGAAAAGAGACCCAGTACTTC. This codes for CSVEDRGRKETQYF. Combining the CDR3 with reference TRBV29-1 and TRBJ2-5 gives the whole variable domain SAVISQKPSRDICQRGTSLTIQCQVDSQVTMMFWYRQQPGQSLTLIATANQGSEATYESGFVIDKFPISRPNLTFSTLTVSNMSPEDSSIYLCSVEDRGRKETQYFGPGTRLLVL.

This chain uses TRBV7-8 with TRBJ1-1; D unclear. The CDR3 totals 14 residues. Germline CDR1 and CDR2: SGHVS and FQNEAQ. V was clipped by 1 base and J by 1 base, with 7 bases between them. The CDR3 region is CASSLVARNTEAFF. CDR3 DNA sequence: TGTGCCAGCAGCTTAGTGGCCCGGAACACTGAAGCTTTCTTT. Full variable domain (rest looked up from reference TRBV7-8 and TRBJ1-1): GAGVSQSPRYKVAKRGQDVALRCDPISGHVSLFWYQQALGQGPEFLTYFQNEAQLDKSGLPSDRFFAERPEGSVSTLKIQRTQQEDSAVYLCASSLVARNTEAFFGQGTRLTVV.

The chain uses TRBV7-2 and TRBJ1-2; 10 nucleotides line up with TRBD1. This CDR3 has 16 amino acids. Germline CDR1 SGHTA, CDR2 FQGNSA. V gave up 5 bases and J gave up 3 bases; unmatched junction bases: 9. As DNA, the CDR3 is TGTGCCAGCAGCCTCAGACAGGGGGCGGTGGACTATGGCTACACCTTC. It codes for CASSLRQGAVDYGYTF.

The chain has TRBV5-1 and TRBJ2-2; 10 positions match TRBD2. The CDR3 runs 14 residues. Germline V CDR1 and CDR2: SGHRS, YFSETQ. After removal of 3 bases from V and 6 bases from J, the junction contained 2 bases not matched to a gene. The CDR3 DNA reads TGCGCCAGCAGCTCCGGGACTAGCGCCGGGGAGCTGTTTTTT. Protein product: CASSSGTSAGELFF.

In DNA form, the CDR3 reads TGCGCCAGCCTCGGGGGCCTAGGGGACACTGAAGCTTTCTTT. Amino acid sequence: CASLGGLGDTEAFF. This chain joins TRBV23-1 and TRBJ1-1, with TRBD1 as a possible D gene (6 bases). TRBV23-1 is given ORF status, its function remaining uncertain. The CDR3 is made up of 14 amino acids. V was cut by 8 bases and J by 3 bases, with 16 bases left in between.

This chain connects TRBV4-1 to TRBJ1-1; 7 nucleotides agree with TRBD1. The length of the CDR3 is 14 residues. CDR1 and CDR2 from the germline V gene are MGHRA and YSYEKL. V shed 5 bases, J shed 2 bases, and the junction held 5 bases outside the gene matches. In DNA form, the CDR3 reads TGCGCCAGCAGCGGGACAGTAAGTAACACTGAAGCTTTCTTT. Translated: CASSGTVSNTEAFF.

V usage is TRBV27 and J usage is TRBJ2-7; TRBD2 aligns across 7 bases. This CDR3 region has 15 residues. Trimming at V came to 6 bases and at J to 3 bases, leaving 11 bases not matched to a gene. Looked up from germline, CDR1 is MNHEY and CDR2 is SMNVEV (reference sequence). For the CDR3, the DNA is TGTGCCAGCAGGGACTTCGGGACTAACTACTACGAGCAGTACTTC. It is translated as CASRDFGTNYYEQYF.

The genes are TRBV29-1 and TRBJ2-4, with D tentatively TRBD2 (6 bases). Trimming stripped 6 bases from V and 9 bases from J, with 21 bases between. The CDR3 length is 14 residues. Germline-derived CDR1 and CDR2 are SQVTM and ANQGSEA. The CDR3 sequence is CSVAAANSAGIQYF. The CDR3 nucleotides read TGCAGCGTGGCGGCGGCCAACTCAGCGGGCATTCAGTACTTC.

CDR3 coding DNA: TGCAGCGTTGGCAGGGGACAAAACACCGGGGAGCTGTTTTTT. It yields the protein CSVGRGQNTGELFF. V is TRBV29-1 and J is TRBJ2-2; D may be TRBD1 (6 bases). The CDR3 spans 14 residues. Germline CDR1 and CDR2: SQVTM and ANQGSEA. V was pared by 4 bases and J by 2 bases, with 11 bases between.

A single count supports this clone. This rearrangement joins TRBV18 to TRBJ2-7, with a possible D match to TRBD2 (6 bases). V lost 1 base, J lost 4 bases, and 11 bases lay in between. The CDR3 totals 14 residues. Germline CDR1 and CDR2: KGHSH and LQKENI. Here the CDR3 reads CASSPQGAGYEQYF. The CDR3 DNA is TGTGCCAGCTCACCACAGGGTGCGGGGTACGAGCAGTACTTC.

The genes are TRBV29-1 and TRBJ1-4; weak D call: TRBD1 (6 bases). The V end lost 5 bases, the J end lost 12 bases, and 10 bases lay between the germline ends. The CDR3 sequence is 10 residues long. In germline, CDR1 is SQVTM, CDR2 ANQGSEA. CDR3 sequence: CSVFSGELFF. For the CDR3, the DNA is TGCAGCGTTTTTTCAGGGGAACTGTTTTTT.

The rearrangement uses TRBV27 and TRBJ1-1; possible D gene TRBD1, 5 bases. From germline, CDR1 is MNHEY and CDR2 SMNVEV (reference sequence). CDR3 length equals 13 residues. V lost 2 bases and J 5 bases, leaving 9 bases between the germline ends. The DNA for the CDR3 is TGTGCCAGCAGTTTACCCGGGGGTACTGAAGCTTTCTTT. Encoded protein: CASSLPGGTEAFF.

CDR3 sequence (DNA): TGTGCCAGTAGTATAGATCTACAGACTTCACCCCTCCACTTT. It is translated as CASSIDLQTSPLHF. The chain uses TRBV19 and TRBJ1-6; D is undetermined. This CDR3 is 14 amino acids long. Trimming took 0 bases from V and 9 from J, leaving 9 bases between them. Germline V gene sequence: CDR1 LNHDA, CDR2 SQIVND (reference sequence).